This entry lists 7 T cell receptor beta chains sequenced from one sample in a study of cytomegalovirus exposure and HLA in healthy donors. With 60 Vbeta and 13 Jbeta primers, the PCR was carried out. Method: immunoSEQ multiplex PCR; TCRdb's copy keeps in-frame clones and lacks some. The sample lists some 150,000 clones, around three quarters occurring once. The material sequenced was PBMCs. All receptors come from a woman aged 40 to 49 in good health and CMV-seronegative.

The sample holds one count of this clone. The chain links TRBV5-6 to TRBJ2-7, with D possibly being TRBD1 (6 bases). This CDR3 spans 15 amino acids. Per germline, CDR1 SGHDT and CDR2 YYEEEE. The V and J ends lost 0 bases and 9 bases respectively, with 19 bases between them. CDR3 DNA: TGTGCCAGCAGCTTGGGGGGCAGGGGAGCAGGCTTGCAGTACTTC. This codes for CASSLGGRGAGLQYF.

The CDR3 is CASSLGGSNQPQHF. CDR3 DNA: TGTGCCAGCAGCCTAGGGGGTAGCAATCAGCCCCAGCATTTT. The V call is TRBV5-8, the J call TRBJ1-5; D possibly corresponds to TRBD1 (6 bases). Trimming removed 4 bases from V and 0 bases from J, with 8 bases in between. The CDR3 length is 14 residues. Per the germline V gene, CDR1 is SGHTS and CDR2 is YDEGEE.

This clone was counted a few times. J is TRBJ1-2 and V is TRBV10-1; 8 bases agree with TRBD1. The J segment lost 0 bases and the V segment lost 5 bases, leaving 2 bases of the junction unmatched. The CDR3 has 14 residues. Per germline, CDR1 WNHNN and CDR2 SYGVQD (reference sequence). CDR3 loop: CASSPGQANYGYTF. The CDR3 coding sequence is TGCGCCAGCAGTCCGGGACAGGCTAACTATGGCTACACCTTC.

This CDR3 is CASSQDPLAGELETQYF. DNA for the CDR3: TGCGCCAGCAGCCAAGATCCCCTAGCGGGAGAGTTAGAGACCCAGTACTTC. The V and J genes are TRBV4-1 and TRBJ2-5, with TRBD2 identical over 10 bases. Germline-derived CDR1 and CDR2 are MGHRA and YSYEKL. After removal of 0 bases from V and 4 bases from J, the junction contained 8 bases not matched to a gene. This CDR3 has 17 amino acids.

The V gene is TRBV30, the J gene TRBJ1-4, with 8 bases aligning to TRBD1. V lost 2 bases and J lost 8; bases outside the gene matches: 13. The CDR3 sequence is 16 residues long. Germline-derived CDR1 and CDR2 are GTSNPN and SVGIG (reference sequence). CDR3 region: CAWSPYLSQGVEKLFF. The CDR3 DNA sequence: TGTGCCTGGAGTCCCTATTTATCACAGGGGGTCGAAAAACTGTTTTTT.

This chain links TRBV6-5 with TRBJ1-5; weak D call: TRBD1 (5 bases). CDR1 and CDR2 (germline): MNHEY, SVGAGI. The CDR3 totals 13 residues. Trimming removed 6 bases at V and 2 bases at J, with 8 bases between. The CDR3: CASRGQGNQPQHF. The CDR3 coding sequence is TGTGCCAGCAGGGGGCAGGGCAATCAGCCCCAGCATTTT.

The CDR3 region is CASRLGQSGANVLTF. As DNA, the CDR3 is TGTGCCAGCAGGCTGGGACAGTCTGGGGCCAACGTCCTGACTTTC. The V call is TRBV6-1, the J call TRBJ2-6; 7 bases match TRBD1. The CDR3 loop spans 15 amino acids. Germline-derived CDR1 and CDR2 are MNHNS and SASEGT. J gave up 1 base and V 6 bases, and 3 bases lay outside the gene matches.